The following is a TCR beta chain sequence with its context. Its antigen is undetermined. The sample originates from a study of T cell repertoires and Cas9 in healthy adults. Across the study: Multi-effector potency, cytotoxicity and lineage were assessed in SpCas9-reactive CD4 and CD8 T cells.

Clones were read by immunoSEQ multiplex PCR, and TCRdb kept only the in-frame ones, dropping some. Of approximately 23,000 clones in the sample, roughly nine tenths were seen once. Whole-study findings and limits: Reportedly, SpCas9-reactive effector T cell proliferation and function were mitigated by SpCas9-reactive Tregs in vitro.

The CDR3 has 17 amino acids. CDR1 and CDR2 from the germline V gene are SGHAT and FQNNGV. V and J are TRBV11-2 and TRBJ2-5; 11 bases agree with TRBD2. With the DNA end fitting TRBJ2-7 better, the J assignment may be wrong. Specimen: CD4+ effector T cells (CD127+, CD25-, CD137-, CD154-) from PBMCs; culture status not recorded. This receptor was obtained from a human donor in good health. The chain's CDR3 is CASRPGRGSGGDYEQYF. The CDR3 DNA is TGTGCCAGCAGACCCGGGAGGGGTAGCGGGGGGGACTACGAGCAGTACTTC.